The sequence of this T cell receptor beta chain was determined in a study of regulatory T cells in long-lasting Graves disease. The CDR3 has 11 residues. CDR1 is MNHNS and CDR2 is SASEGT in the germline V gene. V lost 5 bases and J lost 6, with 8 bases in between. Time point of the sample: persistent/refractory GD, antithyroid drugs over 5 years with positive TRAb. Preparation of the TCR library used RNA extracted from PBMCs. From an endocrinology department in Xi'an, China, came the patients. In its sample, this clonotype was seen many times. With iRepertoire HTBI primers and Arm-PCR of CDR3 regions, TCR beta libraries were built. TCRdb independently ran MiXCR on the multiplex PCR reads; one entry per CDR3 protein. The sample records around 460,000 distinct CDR3 sequences, 20% to 25% being singletons.

The origin of this receptor is a female donor with Graves disease. V usage is TRBV6-1 and J usage is TRBJ2-7; D gene unclear. This sample comprised peripheral blood mononuclear cells (PBMCs), obtained when the disease was refractory, from a patient treated with antithyroid drugs. CDR3 sequence reads: CASSRDLEQYF. The CDR3 nucleotides read TGTGCCAGCAGTCGAGACCTCGAGCAGTACTTC.